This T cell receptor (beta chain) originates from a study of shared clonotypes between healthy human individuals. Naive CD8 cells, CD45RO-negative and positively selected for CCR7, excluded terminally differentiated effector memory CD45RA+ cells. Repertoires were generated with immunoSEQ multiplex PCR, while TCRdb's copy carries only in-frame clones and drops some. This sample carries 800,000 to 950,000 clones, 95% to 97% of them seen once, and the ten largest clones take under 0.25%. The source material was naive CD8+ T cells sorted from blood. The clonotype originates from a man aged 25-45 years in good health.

Written as DNA, the CDR3 is TGTGCCAGCCGTATTCTAGCGGGAGGAAACAATGAGCAGTTCTTC. The encoded protein is CASRILAGGNNEQFF. The V gene is TRBV9, the J gene TRBJ2-1; 11 bases agree with TRBD2. Germline lookup yields CDR1 SGDLS and CDR2 YYNGEE. Losses at the gene ends were 7 bases for V and 5 bases for J; bases not matched to a gene: 8. CDR3 length: 15 amino acids. The entire variable domain, with the rest obtained from reference TRBV9 and TRBJ2-1, is as follows: DSGVTQTPKHLITATGQRVTLRCSPRSGDLSVYWYQQSLDQGLQFLIQYYNGEERAKGNILERFSAQQFPDLHSELNLSSLELGDSALYFCASRILAGGNNEQFFGPGTRLTVL.